This T cell receptor (beta chain) was profiled in a study of T cell changes during pregnancy in multiple sclerosis. V shed 0 bases and J 3 bases; nucleotides not matched to a gene: 8. The CDR3 consists of 18 residues. CDR1 is MGHDK and CDR2 is SYGVNS in the germline V gene. Profiled with immunoSEQ multiplex PCR; TCRdb holds only in-frame clones, not every one. The repertoire holds more than 35,000 clones, with approximately 93% as singletons. The specimen was CD8+ T cells from peripheral blood mononuclear cells, collected in the third trimester of pregnancy. The rearrangement links TRBV25-1 to TRBJ2-3, with 11 nucleotides matching TRBD2. The source is a female donor with multiple sclerosis, enrolled in a pregnancy study. The DNA for the CDR3 is TGTGCCAGCAGTGAATATTTCACTAGCGGGGGAAGTACAGATACGCAGTATTTT. This codes for CASSEYFTSGGSTDTQYF.